A single sample is the source of the 16 T cell receptor beta chains below, sequenced in a study of T-cell memory formation after mild COVID-19. One entry per CDR3 protein results from TCRdb running MiXCR on the 5' RACE reads. The table records fewer than 450,000 distinct CDR3 sequences, about 24% of them present only once. Sequenced: PBMCs or a T cell subset sorted from them (not recorded which). Receptors were obtained from an adult woman who had mild COVID-19 (a few samples of this study predate the infection). Cell type and time point are not known.

As DNA, the CDR3 is TGTGCCATCAGTGAGTCGGCAGGGCGACCTAACTATGGCTACACCTTC. Translated, it gives CAISESAGRPNYGYTF. The rearrangement joins TRBV10-3 to TRBJ1-2; TRBD1 is a possible D gene (5 bases). The CDR3 runs 16 residues. Germline V CDR1 and CDR2: ENHRY, SYGVKD. V was pared by 0 bases and J by 0 bases, with 11 bases between.

This clonotype was counted a few times. This sequence joins TRBV6-5 and TRBJ2-1; 11 bases line up with TRBD1. The junction had 10 bases not matched to a gene; V was cut back by 5 bases and J by 10 bases. The V gene's germline CDR1 is MNHEY and CDR2 SVGAGI. This CDR3 contains 15 residues. The CDR3 nucleotides read TGTGCCAGCAGTCCCCGGACAGGGGGCCGTAGGGAGCAGTTCTTC. Translated, it gives CASSPRTGGRREQFF.

This chain links TRBV10-3 with TRBJ2-1, with no clear D. CDR3 size: 12 residues. Germline CDR1 ENHRY, CDR2 SYGVKD. Trimming shortened V by 0 bases and J by 9 bases, and 6 bases separated the two germline ends. CDR3 sequence: CAISESGGEQFF. CDR3 nucleotides: TGTGCCATCAGTGAGTCAGGCGGTGAGCAGTTCTTC.

V is TRBV9 and J is TRBJ2-1, with D unresolved. The CDR3 loop spans 13 amino acids. Looked up from germline, CDR1 is SGDLS and CDR2 is YYNGEE. Trimming took off 3 bases at V and 10 bases at J, with 14 bases between the two ends. CDR3 nucleotide sequence: TGTGCCAGCAGCGCCAATTCGGTGGGGGAGCAGTTCTTC. Residues: CASSANSVGEQFF.

This clonotype was found many times. The chain couples TRBV5-1 to TRBJ2-1; D is possibly TRBD1 (6 bases). Germline lookup yields CDR1 SGHRS and CDR2 YFSETQ. The CDR3 runs to 17 residues. V was clipped by 0 bases and J by 0 bases, with 13 bases between them. CDR3 sequence: CASSLGLGGRSYNEQFF. The CDR3 nucleotides are TGCGCCAGCAGCTTGGGGCTTGGGGGCCGCTCCTACAATGAGCAGTTCTTC.

This clonotype appeared a few times. This sequence joins TRBV12-3 or TRBV12-4 and TRBJ2-1, with D hard to call. The CDR3 loop spans 12 amino acids. V was trimmed by 5 bases and J by 8 bases, leaving 10 bases between them. The DNA of the CDR3 is TGTGCCAGCAGTCTCCGGGTGGATGAGCAGTTCTTC. This translates into CASSLRVDEQFF.

This chain joins TRBV6-6 and TRBJ1-2; 10 nucleotides match TRBD1. V shed 2 bases and J 1 base; nucleotides not matched to a gene: 7. This CDR3 is 17 amino acids long. The germline gives CDR1 MNHNY, CDR2 SVGAGI (reference sequence). The CDR3 nucleotides read TGTGCCAGCAGTTACCGCGACAGGGGGCTTGATAACTATGGCTACACCTTC. Protein sequence: CASSYRDRGLDNYGYTF.

This chain uses TRBV7-9 with TRBJ1-5; D is unclear. Trimming cost V 5 bases and J 5 bases, with 13 bases left between them. Germline V lookup: CDR1 SEHNR, CDR2 FQNEAQ (reference sequence). The CDR3 contains 14 residues. CDR3 loop: CASSSQVGDQPQHF. The CDR3 nucleotides are TGTGCCAGCAGCAGCCAGGTCGGGGATCAGCCCCAGCATTTT.

This clonotype was detected a few times. The rearrangement uses TRBV4-1 and TRBJ2-5; a possible D gene is TRBD2 (5 bases). This CDR3 is 16 amino acids long. Germline V gives CDR1 MGHRA, CDR2 YSYEKL. The ends were cut back, 1 base at V and 4 bases at J, with 16 bases in the middle. In DNA, the CDR3 is TGCGCCAGCAGCCAAGGTCAGGCGGGTGGTAGAGAGACCCAGTACTTC. This encodes CASSQGQAGGRETQYF.

This clonotype was detected a few times. The J gene is TRBJ1-2, the V gene TRBV10-3, with D hard to call. Germline CDR1 reads ENHRY; CDR2 reads SYGVKD. This CDR3 has 13 amino acids. V lost 11 bases and J lost 4, with 17 bases in between. The CDR3, as DNA: TGTGCCGCGAGTAAGTCCGCGTCCTATGGCTACACCTTC. Protein product: CAASKSASYGYTF.

V usage is TRBV12-3 or TRBV12-4 and J usage is TRBJ2-5, with 9 bases fitting TRBD1. This CDR3 region has 16 residues. The V gene end was trimmed by 5 bases and the J gene end by 1 base; junction bases not matched to a gene: 8. CDR3 sequence (DNA): TGTGCCAGCAGTGGGATACAGGACAGGGGCCAAGAGACCCAGTACTTC. Protein: CASSGIQDRGQETQYF.

This rearrangement joins TRBV7-7 to TRBJ2-7; D is ambiguous. This CDR3 has 15 residues. Germline values: CDR1 SSHAT, CDR2 FNYEAQ (reference sequence). Trimming pared 1 base from V and 0 bases from J, leaving 10 bases between. The CDR3 sequence is CASSLGSQSSYEQYF. In DNA form, the CDR3 reads TGTGCCAGCAGCTTAGGGTCGCAGAGCTCCTACGAGCAGTACTTC.

As regards this clonotype: Mismatch with germline at one junction end may stem from a read error. The chain couples TRBV7-9 to TRBJ2-1; 10 bases line up with TRBD1. CDR1 and CDR2 (germline): SEHNR, FQNEAQ (reference sequence). The CDR3 covers 15 residues. The CDR3 nucleotides are TGTGCCAGCAGCTCCCCGGGACAGGGGTCGGGGGAGAGGCTCTTC. It translates to CASSSPGQGSGERLF.

This clonotype came up a few times. The chain links TRBV18 to TRBJ2-7, with D perhaps being TRBD1 or TRBD2 (5 bases each). The CDR3 consists of 16 residues. From germline, CDR1 is KGHSH and CDR2 LQKENI. V lost 4 bases and J lost 0, with 16 bases in between. CDR3 sequence reads: CASSLPPGRSSYEQYF. Here the CDR3 DNA reads TGTGCCAGCTCACTACCCCCGGGACGGAGCTCCTACGAGCAGTACTTC.

This chain's CDR3 is CASSLTGSPHNEQFF. The CDR3 DNA reads TGTGCCAGCAGCCTGACAGGGAGCCCCCACAATGAGCAGTTCTTC. J is TRBJ2-1 and V is TRBV27, with 7 bases fitting TRBD1. The CDR3 length is 15 residues. Germline CDR1 and CDR2: MNHEY and SMNVEV (reference sequence). The J segment lost 5 bases and the V segment lost 6 bases, leaving 10 bases of the junction unmatched.

The V and J genes are TRBV11-2 and TRBJ2-5; the D gene is possibly TRBD2 (5 bases). Germline CDR1 reads SGHAT; CDR2 reads FQNNGV. The CDR3 has 16 amino acids. V was clipped by 2 bases and J by 4 bases, with 17 bases between them. The CDR3, as DNA: TGTGCCAGCAGCTTATTTTGGACGGCCGAGGGAGAGACCCAGTACTTC. Its protein is CASSLFWTAEGETQYF.